This T cell receptor (beta chain) is drawn from a study of T cell responses to AZD1222 COVID-19 vaccine. V shed 5 bases and J shed 0 bases, with 10 bases lying between them. Germline V gene lookup returns CDR1 SGHNT and CDR2 YENEEA. The CDR3 totals 15 residues. The repertoire was sequenced with immunoSEQ multiplex PCR; TCRdb's copy has only in-frame clones and lacks some. The sample has some 150,000 clones; more than 90% are singletons. This TCR derives from an adult in good health. The rearrangement uses TRBV11-3 and TRBJ1-4, with D hard to call. This specimen was peripheral blood, taken on day 0 of AZD1222 vaccination. CDR3 coding DNA: TGTGCCAGCAGCCTCTCCGGGGCAACTAATGAAAAACTGTTTTTT. Translated: CASSLSGATNEKLFF.